This T cell receptor (beta chain) was profiled in a study of blood T cell repertoires in COVID-19. Study-wide context: Sites across the United States, Italy and Spain contributed samples from acute and convalescent COVID-19. Sample material is recorded as cDNA or gDNA derived from T cells, B-cell-depleted T cells, or PBMCs.

Germline V gene sequence: CDR1 MRHNA, CDR2 SNTAGT. Trimming stripped 0 bases from V and 4 bases from J, with 14 bases between. The CDR3 consists of 16 residues. As handled by the study authors: Amplified reference gene primers provided the basis for estimating nucleated cell counts. Generated by immunoSEQ multiplex PCR, the TCRdb table keeps only in-frame clones and is missing some. V, J and clone size are taken as reported in that table, and D and trimming were inferred from the DNA itself. The sample has 95,000 to 150,000 clones; about four fifths are singletons. The sequenced sample was peripheral blood. The receptor was isolated from a woman aged 65 to 85 with acute or convalescent COVID-19. The chain has TRBV6-4 and TRBJ2-3; D may be TRBD2 (6 bases). The CDR3: CASSDSWGSGADTQYF. The DNA of the CDR3 is TGTGCCAGCAGTGACTCATGGGGTTCGGGAGCAGATACGCAGTATTTT.